A selection of T cell receptor beta chains follows, all from one sample in a study of cytomegalovirus exposure and HLA in healthy donors. TCRdb's table, derived via immunoSEQ multiplex PCR, lists solely in-frame clones and lacks some. The sample yields roughly 200,000 clones, around three quarters seen once. Sequencing was done on a sample of PBMCs. These receptors all come from a woman aged 30 to 39 in good health and CMV-seropositive. Each CDR3 is given with its conserved first and last residue. D genes are given only for firm matches. The listing skips clone size in some rows; elsewhere it reads once, few, many or a size class.

D,size,V,J,DNA,CDR3
-,once,TRBV6-1,TRBJ1-2,TGTGCCAGCAGTGACAGGGAGGGCTATGGCTACACCTTC,CASSDREGYGYTF
TRBD2,-,TRBV9,TRBJ2-1,TGTGCCAGCTCCGGGAGGGCCAATAAGGTCGACAATGAGCAGTTCTTC,CASSGRANKVDNEQFF
TRBD1,-,TRBV27,TRBJ2-7,TGTGCCAGCAGTCCCTGGACAGGGTCCTCCTACGAGCAGTACTTC,CASSPWTGSSYEQYF
-,few,TRBV30,TRBJ2-5,TGTGCCTGGAGTCTAGCAGGAGGGGAGACCCAGTACTTC,CAWSLAGGETQYF
-,-,TRBV5-1,TRBJ2-3,TGCGCCAGCAGCGAGGGACTGAACACAGATACGCAGTATTTT,CASSEGLNTDTQYF
TRBD1,-,TRBV5-6,TRBJ1-1,TGTGCCAGCAGCTCGCCGGGGCAGGGGGATACTGAAGCTTTCTTT,CASSSPGQGDTEAFF
-,-,TRBV4-3,TRBJ1-5,TGCGCCAGCAGCCAGTCGGAGTGGTTGGCAGATAGCAATCAGCCCCAGCATTTT,CASSQSEWLADSNQPQHF
-,few,TRBV19,TRBJ1-5,TGTGCCAGTGCCGGGACTAGCGGCAATCAGCCCCAGCATTTT,CASAGTSGNQPQHF
-,few,TRBV7-9,TRBJ1-2,TGTGCCAGCAGCTTAGGGGGGTCGGGGGTTACGAACTATGGCTACACCTTC,CASSLGGSGVTNYGYTF
TRBD1,-,TRBV9,TRBJ1-1,TGTGCCAGCAGCGCCCGACAGGGTATGAACACTGAAGCTTTCTTT,CASSARQGMNTEAFF
TRBD1,-,TRBV5-1,TRBJ1-2,TGCGCCAGCAGACGGACAGGGGGCTACTTAAACTATGGCTACACCTTC,CASRRTGGYLNYGYTF
-,-,TRBV28,TRBJ1-5,TGTGCCAGCAGTCTCTATGGGGGCATTGGCAATCAGCCCCAGCATTTT,CASSLYGGIGNQPQHF
-,-,TRBV9,TRBJ2-2,TGTGCCAGCAGCATCACTGCGAACACCGGGGAGCTGTTTTTT,CASSITANTGELFF
TRBD2,few,TRBV7-6,TRBJ2-7,TGTGCCAGCAGCTTACGGGCGGGGATTAGCGGGCCGCACGAGCAGTACTTC,CASSLRAGISGPHEQYF
TRBD2,few,TRBV19,TRBJ2-1,TGTGCCACAAAAAGCGGCGGGAGTAGCTACAATGAGCAGTTCTTC,CATKSGGSSYNEQFF
-,-,TRBV7-9,TRBJ1-1,TGTGCCAGCAAAAACTCGGGAGAGAACACTGAAGCTTTCTTT,CASKNSGENTEAFF
-,-,TRBV6-6,TRBJ2-5,TGTGCCAGCAGTCCTGGGGGACATTTCGAGACCCAGTACTTC,CASSPGGHFETQYF
TRBD1,once,TRBV7-9,TRBJ2-7,TGTGCCAGCAGCTTGGACAGGTCTTTCTACGAGCAGTACTTC,CASSLDRSFYEQYF
-,-,TRBV6-5,TRBJ2-3,TGTGCCAGCAGTGGGACTCGACGAGGGGATACGCAGTATTTT,CASSGTRRGDTQYF
TRBD2,-,TRBV27,TRBJ2-7,TGTGCCAGCAGTTCCTTAGTTGGGACTAGCGGGAGGGATAGCTCCTACGAGCAGTACTTC,CASSSLVGTSGRDSSYEQYF
-,-,TRBV7-9,TRBJ1-2,TGTGCCAGCAGCCGCCACACCGGGACATTTTATGGCTACACCTTC,CASSRHTGTFYGYTF
-,-,TRBV6-5,TRBJ1-4,TGTGCCAGCAGTCCGCAGGGGATTGAAAAACTGTTTTTT,CASSPQGIEKLFF
TRBD1,-,TRBV4-3,TRBJ2-7,TGCGCCAGCAGCCAAGATATCGACAGGGGGGACTACGAGCAGTACTTC,CASSQDIDRGDYEQYF
-,-,TRBV29-1,TRBJ1-2,TGCAGCGTTGATGGACAGCCCTATGGCTACACCTTC,CSVDGQPYGYTF
TRBD1,-,TRBV5-4,TRBJ2-7,TGTGCCAGCACCCAGCAGGGGGCGCCCTACGAGCAGTACTTC,CASTQQGAPYEQYF
TRBD2,-,TRBV4-2,TRBJ2-2,TGTGCCAGCAGTCCTAGACTAGCGGGGTCCGGGGAGCTGTTTTTT,CASSPRLAGSGELFF
-,few,TRBV29-1,TRBJ2-3,TGCAGCGTTGAGGGCCGGGAGTACACAGATACGCAGTATTTT,CSVEGREYTDTQYF
-,-,TRBV9,TRBJ2-7,TGTGCCAGCAGCGTAGGCGAGGGCGAGCAGTACTTC,CASSVGEGEQYF
TRBD1,-,TRBV7-2,TRBJ2-7,TGTGCCAGCAGTCAAATACAGGGGCTCTACGACGAGCAGTACTTC,CASSQIQGLYDEQYF
-,few,TRBV7-7,TRBJ2-5,TGTGCCAGCAGCTTGTGGAGACAAGAGACCCAGTACTTC,CASSLWRQETQYF
TRBD2,-,TRBV5-1,TRBJ2-5,TGCGCCAGCAGCTTGGGCGTCATCGGGACTAGCGGGTCTAAGTACCAAGAGACCCAGTACTTC,CASSLGVIGTSGSKYQETQYF
-,-,TRBV5-1,TRBJ2-5,TGCGCCAGCAGCTTGGATCGATCCGGAGGGGAGACCCAGTACTTC,CASSLDRSGGETQYF
TRBD1,-,TRBV2,TRBJ1-4,TGTGCCAGCAGTGCTCAGGGGGCCACTAATGAAAAACTGTTTTTT,CASSAQGATNEKLFF
-,-,TRBV25-1,TRBJ1-1,TGTGCCAGCAGGACAGGTCTCCACACTGAAGCTTTCTTT,CASRTGLHTEAFF
-,-,TRBV27,TRBJ2-2,TGTGCCAGCAGTCCACTACAGGACACCGGGGAGCTGTTTTTT,CASSPLQDTGELFF
TRBD2,few,TRBV5-1,TRBJ2-7,TGCGCCAGCGGCTTAATTCCCGGGACTAGCGGGAACGAGCAGTACTTC,CASGLIPGTSGNEQYF
-,-,TRBV5-6,TRBJ2-7,TGTGCCAGCAGCTTCCGGTACGAGCAGTACTTC,CASSFRYEQYF
-,-,TRBV7-2,TRBJ1-4,TGTGCCAGCAGCCGAGGACAGTATGCAACTAATGAAAAACTGTTTTTT,CASSRGQYATNEKLFF
TRBD1,-,TRBV30,TRBJ2-7,TGTGCCTGGAGTGCATCCTTTCGGGACAGGGGCTTCAACGAGCAGTACTTC,CAWSASFRDRGFNEQYF
TRBD1,-,TRBV13,TRBJ1-6,TGTGCCAGCAGTTCGCCGGGACAGGGGAATTCACCCCTCCACTTT,CASSSPGQGNSPLHF
-,-,TRBV5-6,TRBJ2-7,TGTGCCAGCAGTCACCCCGGGACTGGCATCTACGAGCAGTACTTC,CASSHPGTGIYEQYF
-,few,TRBV27,TRBJ1-3,TGTGCCAGCAGTTTCAGGGGTGCTGGAAACACCATATATTTT,CASSFRGAGNTIYF
TRBD1,-,TRBV6-6,TRBJ1-6,TGTGCCAGCAGTTACCGGGACAGGGATTCACCCCTCCACTTT,CASSYRDRDSPLHF
-,-,TRBV4-1,TRBJ1-5,TGCGCCAGCAGCCCTTGGCAGAGCAATCAGCCCCAGCATTTT,CASSPWQSNQPQHF
-,-,TRBV7-9,TRBJ1-3,TGTGCCAGCAGCTTAGACGGAGCCGGAAACACCATATATTTT,CASSLDGAGNTIYF
-,-,TRBV7-7,TRBJ2-7,TGTGCCAGCAGCTTAGGCCCGGGAGTGGCCTACGAGCAGTACTTC,CASSLGPGVAYEQYF
-,-,TRBV2,TRBJ1-1,TGTGCCAGCAGGCGACAGGTAGGAGCTTTCTTT,CASRRQVGAFF
TRBD2,-,TRBV10-3,TRBJ2-2,TGTGCCATCTATGGCGGGGGGGCCTTGGACGCGGAGCTGTTTTTT,CAIYGGGALDAELFF
TRBD1,-,TRBV13,TRBJ1-1,TGTGCCAGCAGCCCCACAGGGGGCAATTTAGAAGCTTTCTTT,CASSPTGGNLEAFF
TRBD2,-,TRBV7-8,TRBJ2-3,TGTGCCAGCAGCAAAGGGCTAGCGGGGATCACAGATACGCAGTATTTT,CASSKGLAGITDTQYF
-,-,TRBV19,TRBJ1-5,TGTGCCAGTAGTATGAGGGGGAGCAATCAGCCCCAGCATTTT,CASSMRGSNQPQHF
-,-,TRBV11-2,TRBJ2-1,TGTGCCAGCAGAAAAGGGGCAGTTGTCTCCTACAATGAGCAGTTCTTC,CASRKGAVVSYNEQFF
TRBD1,-,TRBV19,TRBJ1-3,TGTGCCAGTTCGACAGGGGCTGGAAACACCATATATTTT,CASSTGAGNTIYF
TRBD1,-,TRBV5-6,TRBJ2-7,TGTGCCAGCAGCTGGGGGACAGGGGCCTACGAGCAGTACTTC,CASSWGTGAYEQYF